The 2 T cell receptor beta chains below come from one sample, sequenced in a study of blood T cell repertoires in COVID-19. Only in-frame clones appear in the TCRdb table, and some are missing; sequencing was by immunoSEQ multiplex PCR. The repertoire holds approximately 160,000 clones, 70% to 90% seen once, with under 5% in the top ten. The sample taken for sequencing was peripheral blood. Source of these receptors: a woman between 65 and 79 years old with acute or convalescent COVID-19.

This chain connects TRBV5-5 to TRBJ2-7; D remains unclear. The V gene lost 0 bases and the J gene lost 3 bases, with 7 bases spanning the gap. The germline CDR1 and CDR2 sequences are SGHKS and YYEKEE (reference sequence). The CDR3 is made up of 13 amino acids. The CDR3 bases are TGTGCCAGCAGCTTGGGACTCCTCTACGAGCAGTACTTC. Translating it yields CASSLGLLYEQYF.

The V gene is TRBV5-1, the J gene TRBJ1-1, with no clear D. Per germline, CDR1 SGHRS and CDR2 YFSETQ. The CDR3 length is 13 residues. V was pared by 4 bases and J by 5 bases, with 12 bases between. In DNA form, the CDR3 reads TGCGCCAGCAGCGTTGGCGGCAGTACTGAAGCTTTCTTT. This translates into CASSVGGSTEAFF.